Sequencing of this T cell receptor beta chain was carried out in a study of T-cell reconstitution after alpha-beta-depleted transplantation in children. V lost 3 bases, J lost 4 bases, and 3 bases stayed unmatched. The CDR3 covers 15 residues. Germline CDR1 reads MDHEN; CDR2 reads SYDVKM. A TCRbeta library incorporating unique molecular identifiers was prepared. TCRdb used MiXCR to reprocess the PCR reads, holding one entry per CDR3 protein. The sample includes about 500,000 distinct CDR3 sequences, roughly 10% seen only once; the top ten take 12% to 15%. The material was PBMCs, mostly from graft donor cells, obtained 180 days after TCRalphabeta/CD19-depleted stem cell transplant. This sequence joins TRBV28 and TRBJ1-1; 12 bases align to TRBD1. The sequence came from a female patient aged 2 to 10 who had a stem cell transplant for aplastic anemia, so the T cells may come from the graft donor. In DNA form, the CDR3 reads TGTGCCAGCAGTTTTCCGGGACAGGGGGCCACTGAAGCTTTCTTT. Its translation: CASSFPGQGATEAFF.